This T cell receptor beta chain is from a study of control samples from healthy donors and cancer patients. The germline V gene encodes CDR1 LGHDT and CDR2 YNNKEL (reference sequence). The CDR3 has 12 residues. Trimming left V 1 base short and J 4 bases short, with 4 bases between. This clone has only one observation. Assay: immunoSEQ multiplex PCR; the TCRdb copy retains only in-frame clones and omits some. The table lists some 25,000 clones, around four fifths of them singletons. This chain uses TRBV3-1 (or the pseudogene TRBV3-2) with TRBJ1-2; D uncertain. The TCR was taken from a man in his 60s with colorectal cancer. What was sequenced was PBMCs. CDR3 residues: CASSQGTYGYTF. The CDR3 coding sequence is TGTGCCAGCAGCCAAGGCACCTATGGCTACACCTTC.